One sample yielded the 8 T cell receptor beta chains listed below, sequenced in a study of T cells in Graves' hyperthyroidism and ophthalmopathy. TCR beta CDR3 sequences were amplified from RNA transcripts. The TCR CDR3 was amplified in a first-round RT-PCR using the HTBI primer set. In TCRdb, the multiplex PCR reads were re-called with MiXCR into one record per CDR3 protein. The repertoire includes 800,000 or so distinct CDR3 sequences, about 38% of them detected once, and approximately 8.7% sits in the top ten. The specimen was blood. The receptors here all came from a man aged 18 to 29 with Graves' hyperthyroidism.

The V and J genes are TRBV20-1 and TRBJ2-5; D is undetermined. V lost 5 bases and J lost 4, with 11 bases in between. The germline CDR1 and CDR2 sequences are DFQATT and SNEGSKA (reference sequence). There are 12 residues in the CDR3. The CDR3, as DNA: TGCAGTGCTTACAGCAGCGCAGAGACCCAGTACTTC. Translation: CSAYSSAETQYF.

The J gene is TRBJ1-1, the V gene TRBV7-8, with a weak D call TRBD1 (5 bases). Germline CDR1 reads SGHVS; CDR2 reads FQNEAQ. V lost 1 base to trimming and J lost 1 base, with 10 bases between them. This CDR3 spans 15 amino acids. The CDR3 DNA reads TGTGCCAGCAGCTTAGACGGGGGTAAGAACACTGAAGCTTTCTTT. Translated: CASSLDGGKNTEAFF.

CDR3 sequence reads: CASRGGPYGELFF. DNA for the CDR3: TGTGCCAGCAGAGGGGGCCCTTACGGCGAGCTGTTTTTT. The rearrangement links TRBV11-2 to TRBJ2-2, with TRBD1 identical over 7 bases. The germline V gene encodes CDR1 SGHAT and CDR2 FQNNGV. CDR3 length: 13 amino acids. With 6 bases clipped from V and 11 bases from J, the junction kept 9 bases outside the gene matches.

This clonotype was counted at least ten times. The CDR3 protein is CASSELAWSRQYF. CDR3 nucleotide sequence: TGCGCCAGCAGTGAGCTCGCATGGTCCCGGCAGTACTTC. The V and J genes are TRBV10-2 and TRBJ2-7; D is ambiguous. Trimming took off 2 bases at V and 9 bases at J, with 14 bases between the two ends. This CDR3 has 13 residues. Per the germline V gene, CDR1 is WSHSY and CDR2 is SAAADI.

CDR3 in DNA: TGCAGTGCTAGAGTTTCCGGGACAGTTCCCTATGGCTACACCTTC. Amino acids: CSARVSGTVPYGYTF. The J gene is TRBJ1-2, the V gene TRBV20-1; TRBD1 matches at 7 bases. This CDR3 region has 15 residues. The junction had 9 bases not matched to a gene; V was cut back by 1 base and J by 4 bases. The germline gives CDR1 DFQATT, CDR2 SNEGSKA (reference sequence).

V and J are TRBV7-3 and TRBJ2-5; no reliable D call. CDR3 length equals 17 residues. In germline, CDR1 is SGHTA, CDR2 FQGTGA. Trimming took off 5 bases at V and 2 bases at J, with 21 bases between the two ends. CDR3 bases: TGTGCCAGCAGCACTGAGGTGGGCTACGTGGGGCAAGAGACCCAGTACTTC. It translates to CASSTEVGYVGQETQYF.

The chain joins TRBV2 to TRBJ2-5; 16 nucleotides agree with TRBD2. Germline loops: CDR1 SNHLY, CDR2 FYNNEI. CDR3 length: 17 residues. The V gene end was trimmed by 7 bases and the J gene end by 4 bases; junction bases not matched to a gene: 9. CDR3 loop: CASNPGLAGGQGETQYF. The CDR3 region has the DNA TGTGCCAGCAACCCGGGACTAGCGGGGGGGCAGGGAGAGACCCAGTACTTC. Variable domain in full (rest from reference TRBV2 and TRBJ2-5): EPEVTQTPSHQVTQMGQEVILRCVPISNHLYFYWYRQILGQKVEFLVSFYNNEISEKSEIFDDQFSVERPDGSNFTLKIRSTKLEDSAMYFCASNPGLAGGQGETQYFGPGTRLLVL.

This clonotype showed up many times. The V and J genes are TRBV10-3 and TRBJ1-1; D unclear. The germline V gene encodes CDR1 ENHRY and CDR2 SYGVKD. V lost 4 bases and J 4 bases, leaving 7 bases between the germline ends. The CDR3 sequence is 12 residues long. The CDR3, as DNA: TGTGCCATCAGTGGAAGGGCCACTGAAGCTTTCTTT. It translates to CAISGRATEAFF.